These 17 T cell receptor beta chains share one sample of origin, sequenced in a study of post-analysis software for immune sequencing data. Whole-study results and caveats: A few TRBV segments (TRBV5-6, TRBV5-1 and TRBV20-1 among them) occurred more frequently in patients than in controls.

cDNA libraries for TCR beta contained unique molecular identifiers. One entry per CDR3 protein results from TCRdb running MiXCR on the PCR reads. The data contain roughly 540,000 distinct CDR3 sequences, around 36% of them seen just once; the ten biggest clones take up approximately 6%. These receptors are not linked to any known antigen. Sequenced material: blood. The source is a girl aged 2 to 17 with multiple sclerosis.

The rearrangement joins TRBV20-1 to TRBJ1-6; weak D call: TRBD1 (5 bases). The CDR3 is 17 residues long. V lost 0 bases and J 6 bases, leaving 18 bases between the germline ends. CDR1 and CDR2 (germline): DFQATT, SNEGSKA (reference sequence). The DNA of the CDR3 is TGCAGTGCTAGAGATACAGGATCCGGGGTCCTTAATTCACCCCTCCACTTT. Translating it yields CSARDTGSGVLNSPLHF.

As regards this clonotype: The junction departs from germline at one end; a sequencing error may be responsible. The rearrangement uses TRBV12-3 or TRBV12-4 and TRBJ2-3; 7 positions match TRBD1. There are 15 residues in the CDR3. CDR3 nucleotide sequence: TGTGCCAGCAGTCCCGGGACAGCCAGCACAGATGCGCAGTATTTT. It specifies CASSPGTASTDAQYF.

This clonotype was picked up many times. DNA for the CDR3: TGCGCCAGCAGCCCCACGACCGGGAACTCCTACGAGCAGTACTTC. Translation: CASSPTTGNSYEQYF. The V and J genes are TRBV5-1 and TRBJ2-7; a possible D gene is TRBD2 (5 bases). CDR1 and CDR2 from the germline V gene are SGHRS and YFSETQ. V was clipped by 4 bases and J by 0 bases, with 14 bases between them. There are 15 residues in the CDR3. The whole variable domain, filled in from reference TRBV5-1 and TRBJ2-7, reads KAGVTQTPRYLIKTRGQQVTLSCSPISGHRSVSWYQQTPGQGLQFLFEYFSETQRNKGNFPGRFSGRQFSNSRSEMNVSTLELGDSALYLCASSPTTGNSYEQYFGPGTRLTVT.

This chain links TRBV6-1 with TRBJ1-3; D call uncertain. Germline V lookup: CDR1 MNHNS, CDR2 SASEGT. V gave up 2 bases and J gave up 6 bases, with 8 bases separating them. The CDR3 extends over 13 amino acids. In nucleotides, the CDR3 is TGTGCCAGCAGTGAAAAATGGGAAAACACCATATATTTT. It specifies CASSEKWENTIYF.

V gene TRBV7-9 combines with J gene TRBJ2-1; 8 bases match TRBD1. Trimming took 1 base from V and 5 from J; bases not matched to a gene: 4. CDR3 length: 15 amino acids. From germline, CDR1 is SEHNR and CDR2 FQNEAQ (reference sequence). CDR3 nucleotide sequence: TGTGCCAGCAGCTTAGACGGACAGGGAAACAATGAGCAGTTCTTC. It yields the protein CASSLDGQGNNEQFF. Variable domain in full (rest from reference TRBV7-9 and TRBJ2-1): DTGVSQNPRHKITKRGQNVTFRCDPISEHNRLYWYRQTLGQGPEFLTYFQNEAQLEKSRLLSDRFSAERPKGSFSTLEIQRTEQGDSAMYLCASSLDGQGNNEQFFGPGTRLTVL.

There are a few counts of this clonotype. V and J are TRBV15 and TRBJ1-5; 12 positions agree with TRBD1. V trimming: 1 base; J trimming: 3 bases; junction bases outside the gene matches: 22. The V gene's germline CDR1 is LNHNV and CDR2 YYDKDF (reference sequence). The CDR3 consists of 23 residues. The CDR3 coding sequence is TGTGCCACCAGCAGAGTAAGAACGCGGCCGGGGACAGGGGGCGGTGAGGTCAATCAGCCCCAGCATTTT. This codes for CATSRVRTRPGTGGGEVNQPQHF.

The gene calls are TRBV28 and TRBJ2-5; a weak D match, TRBD1 (5 bases). The V end lost 5 bases, the J end lost 5 bases, and 15 bases lay between the germline ends. This CDR3 is 14 amino acids long. CDR1 is MDHEN and CDR2 is SYDVKM in the germline V gene. As DNA, the CDR3 is TGTGCCAGCAGTCCCTCCTGGGGCCCGGAGACCCAGTACTTC. The encoded protein is CASSPSWGPETQYF.

V and J are TRBV5-6 and TRBJ1-2; 9 nucleotides line up with TRBD1. This CDR3 contains 16 residues. The V gene end was trimmed by 4 bases and the J gene end by 2 bases; junction bases not matched to a gene: 9. Germline values: CDR1 SGHDT, CDR2 YYEEEE. CDR3 sequence: CASSLLGDRANYGYTF. The DNA of the CDR3 is TGTGCCAGCAGCCTCCTGGGGGACAGGGCCAACTATGGCTACACCTTC.

The J gene is TRBJ2-1, the V gene TRBV5-1, with a tentative D call TRBD1 (6 bases). V was clipped by 0 bases and J by 7 bases, with 11 bases between them. The CDR3 extends over 14 amino acids. CDR1 SGHRS and CDR2 YFSETQ come from the germline V gene. CDR3 sequence: CASSLGGPINEQFF. CDR3 coding DNA: TGCGCCAGCAGCTTGGGGGGGCCGATAAATGAGCAGTTCTTC.

J is TRBJ1-6 and V is TRBV9; 8 positions agree with TRBD1. V shed 0 bases and J 8 bases; nucleotides not matched to a gene: 1. The CDR3 contains 14 residues. Germline V gene data show CDR1 as SGDLS and CDR2 as YYNGEE. This chain's CDR3 is CASSVAGGDSPLHF. The CDR3 nucleotides are TGTGCCAGCAGCGTAGCAGGGGGCGATTCACCCCTCCACTTT. Full variable domain (rest looked up from reference TRBV9 and TRBJ1-6): DSGVTQTPKHLITATGQRVTLRCSPRSGDLSVYWYQQSLDQGLQFLIQYYNGEERAKGNILERFSAQQFPDLHSELNLSSLELGDSALYFCASSVAGGDSPLHFGNGTRLTVT.

The chain joins TRBV4-2 to TRBJ2-1; 10 nucleotides line up with TRBD1. This CDR3 contains 17 residues. Losses at the gene ends were 1 base for V and 3 bases for J; bases not matched to a gene: 6. CDR1 is LGHNA, CDR2 YNFKEQ, per germline. The CDR3 region is CASSQVEGQGNYNEQFF. CDR3 bases: TGTGCCAGCAGCCAAGTAGAGGGACAGGGGAACTACAATGAGCAGTTCTTC.

The chain links TRBV11-2 to TRBJ2-5; a weak D match, TRBD2 (5 bases). Per germline, CDR1 SGHAT and CDR2 FQNNGV. V dropped 4 bases and J dropped 5 bases, with 14 bases sitting between them. This CDR3 is built from 14 residues. The CDR3, as DNA: TGTGCCAGCAGCTCTACCCGGGGTTGGGAGACCCAGTACTTC. It translates to CASSSTRGWETQYF.

In its sample, this clonotype was seen a few times. The chain uses TRBV29-1 and TRBJ2-7; D might be TRBD2 (5 bases). Trimming cost V 3 bases and J 0 bases, with 9 bases left between them. Germline CDR1 reads SQVTM; CDR2 reads ANQGSEA. This CDR3 region has 13 residues. CDR3 protein: CSVEDSSSYEQYF. CDR3 DNA: TGCAGCGTTGAGGACTCCAGCTCCTACGAGCAGTACTTC.

This chain links TRBV6-1 with TRBJ2-7; D gene ambiguous. This CDR3 region has 12 residues. Trimming stripped 5 bases from V and 7 bases from J, with 12 bases between. The V gene's germline CDR1 is MNHNS and CDR2 SASEGT. The CDR3 spells CASSQLVREQYF. The CDR3 DNA reads as TGTGCCAGCAGTCAACTGGTGCGAGAGCAGTACTTC.

This clonotype has just a few counts. V gene TRBV12-3 or TRBV12-4 combines with J gene TRBJ1-1; possible D gene TRBD1, 5 bases. With 5 bases removed from V and 3 bases from J, the gap between germline ends came to 13 bases. CDR3 length: 14 amino acids. The CDR3: CASSRGGVYTEAFF. Here the CDR3 DNA reads TGTGCCAGCAGTCGGGGGGGGGTGTACACTGAAGCTTTCTTT.

This clonotype appeared a few times. J is TRBJ2-5 and V is TRBV10-1; D is uncertain. The germline CDR1 and CDR2 sequences are WNHNN and SYGVQD (reference sequence). This CDR3 contains 17 residues. Trimming took 4 bases from V and 1 from J, leaving 19 bases between them. The chain's CDR3 is CASSVGLPGSGQETQYF. For the CDR3, the DNA is TGCGCCAGCAGTGTAGGGTTGCCAGGTTCGGGCCAAGAGACCCAGTACTTC.

The table lists this clonotype with a few counts. The chain recombines TRBV20-1 with TRBJ2-5; 14 nucleotides match TRBD2. The V gene end was trimmed by 0 bases and the J gene end by 2 bases; junction bases not matched to a gene: 11. Germline V CDR1 and CDR2: DFQATT, SNEGSKA (reference sequence). The CDR3 contains 19 residues. The CDR3 loop is CSARDQGLAGGSQQETQYF. The DNA of the CDR3 is TGCAGTGCTAGAGATCAAGGACTAGCGGGGGGCTCGCAACAAGAGACCCAGTACTTC.